The clone carrying this TCR beta chain has more than one count but fewer than ten. Antigen unknown. The authors produced TCR alpha and TCR beta cDNA libraries with sample barcodes and UMIs by 5'RACE using constant-segment primers. One entry per CDR3 protein results from TCRdb running MiXCR on the 5' RACE reads. The sample yields 85,000 to 130,000 distinct CDR3 sequences, about 17% seen once. This entry belongs to a study of T-cell memory formation after mild COVID-19. Whole-study results and caveats: Among contracting clones, CD4+ were mainly CM/EM and CD8+ enriched in EMRA. That cross-reactive memory joined was suggested by some responding clones appearing in pre-infection memory.

Germline CDR1 reads MGHRA; CDR2 reads YSYEKL. CDR3 length equals 15 residues. V shed 2 bases and J 5 bases; nucleotides not matched to a gene: 8. Sequenced input: PBMCs or a T cell subset sorted from them (not recorded which). The clonotype was recovered from an adult woman who had mild COVID-19 (a few samples of this study predate the infection). Cell type and time point are not known. The chain carries TRBV4-1 and TRBJ2-5; 7 nucleotides line up with TRBD1. This CDR3 is CASSQSTGYSETQYF. The DNA for the CDR3 is TGCGCCAGCAGCCAATCGACAGGGTATAGTGAGACCCAGTACTTC.